This TCR beta chain is from a study of T cell changes during pregnancy in multiple sclerosis. This CDR3 region has 17 residues. Losses at the gene ends were 1 base for V and 0 bases for J; bases not matched to a gene: 8. Germline CDR1 reads LNHNV; CDR2 reads YYDKDF (reference sequence). The method was immunoSEQ multiplex PCR; TCRdb's version includes in-frame clones alone and lacks a portion of them. The sample consists of approximately 38,000 clones, 92% of them appearing once. Source: CD8+ T cells from peripheral blood mononuclear cells, taken in the third trimester of pregnancy. The rearrangement uses TRBV15 and TRBJ2-7; TRBD1 matches at 8 bases. The receptor was derived from a female donor with multiple sclerosis, enrolled in a pregnancy study. CDR3 sequence reads: CATSRAPPDRGSYEQYF. For the CDR3, the DNA is TGTGCCACCAGCAGAGCCCCTCCCGACAGGGGCTCCTACGAGCAGTACTTC.